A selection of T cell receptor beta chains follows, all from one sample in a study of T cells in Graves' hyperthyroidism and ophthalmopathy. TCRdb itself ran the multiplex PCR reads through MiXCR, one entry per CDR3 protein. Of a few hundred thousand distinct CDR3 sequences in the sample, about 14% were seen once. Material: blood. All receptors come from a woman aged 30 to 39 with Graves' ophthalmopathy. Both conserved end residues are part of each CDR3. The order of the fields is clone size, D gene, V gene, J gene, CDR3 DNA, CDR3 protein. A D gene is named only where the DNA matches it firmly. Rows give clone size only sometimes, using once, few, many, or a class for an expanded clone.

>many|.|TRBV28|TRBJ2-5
TGTGCCAGCAGTAGTAGAGGAGGACCCCGAGGGGAGACCCAGTACTTC
CASSSRGGPRGETQYF
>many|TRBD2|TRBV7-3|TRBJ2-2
TGTGCCAGCACCCCCGGGGGGGTCGGGGAGCTGTTTTTT
CASTPGGVGELFF
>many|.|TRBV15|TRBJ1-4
TGTGCCACCAGCAGAGCAGGGACTGAGGTGGATGAAAAACTGTTTTTT
CATSRAGTEVDEKLFF
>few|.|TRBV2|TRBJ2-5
TGTGCCAGCAGTCCTCACAGAAACCAAGAGACCCAGTACTTC
CASSPHRNQETQYF
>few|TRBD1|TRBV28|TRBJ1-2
TGTGCCAGCAATTTTCCACTCGGACAGGGTTCGGACGGCTACACCTTC
CASNFPLGQGSDGYTF
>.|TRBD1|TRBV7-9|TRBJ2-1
TGTGCCAGCAGCTTCTCCTCCGGACAGGGCTACAATGAGCAGTTCTTC
CASSFSSGQGYNEQFF
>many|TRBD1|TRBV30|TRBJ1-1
TGTGCCTGGACACCGGGACAGGCCGGAATTTATTTCTTT
CAWTPGQAGIYFF
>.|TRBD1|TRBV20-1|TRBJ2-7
TGCAGTGCTAGAGACGTGTCAGGGGGTTACGAGCAGTACTTC
CSARDVSGGYEQYF
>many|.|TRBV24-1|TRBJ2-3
TGTGCCACCAGCCAGCCTCCGGGGGGACAAGTAACAGATACGCAGTATTTT
CATSQPPGGQVTDTQYF
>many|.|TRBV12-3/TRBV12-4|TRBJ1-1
TGTGCCAGCAGTTTACAGGGGCACACTGAAGCTTTCTTT
CASSLQGHTEAFF
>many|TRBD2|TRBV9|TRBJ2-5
TGTGCCAGCAGCTCCCCCATGGCGGGGGGGCGGGTCGAGACCCAGTACTTC
CASSSPMAGGRVETQYF
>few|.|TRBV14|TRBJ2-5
TGTGCCAGCAGCCAGATACAGGGTACTCGAGAGACCCAGTACTTC
CASSQIQGTRETQYF
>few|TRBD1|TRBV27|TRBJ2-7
TGTGCCAGCAGTTTATTCGGTCAAGTCGGACAGGGGGGCTACGAGCAGTACTTC
CASSLFGQVGQGGYEQYF
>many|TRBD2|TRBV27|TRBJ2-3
TGTGCCAGCATGCCCAGCGGGGGACGCACAGATACGCAGTATTTT
CASMPSGGRTDTQYF
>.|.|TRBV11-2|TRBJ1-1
TGTGCCAGCTCCCGTCCGGCCATGAACACTGAAGCTTTCTTT
CASSRPAMNTEAFF
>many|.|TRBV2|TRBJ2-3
TGTGCCAGCAGTGATGGGCCCTGGCGGGATACGCAGTATTTT
CASSDGPWRDTQYF
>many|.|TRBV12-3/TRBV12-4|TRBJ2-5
TGTGCCAGCAGTGGAGTAGTAGGTGGGGAGACCCAGTACTTC
CASSGVVGGETQYF
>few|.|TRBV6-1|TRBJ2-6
TGTGCCAGCAGTGATCGGAGCGGCTACTCTGGGGCCAACGTCCTGACTTTC
CASSDRSGYSGANVLTF
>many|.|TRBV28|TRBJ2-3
TGTGCCAGCAGTTTACCTAGGGCCGGTACAGATACGCAGTATTTT
CASSLPRAGTDTQYF
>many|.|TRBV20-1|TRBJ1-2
TGCAGTGCTAGACCCGGGACAAGGTCCCTGAAGGGTTACGATGGCTACACCTTC
CSARPGTRSLKGYDGYTF
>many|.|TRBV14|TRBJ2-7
TGTGCCAGCAGCCAAGGAGTTACCTACGAGCAGTACTTC
CASSQGVTYEQYF
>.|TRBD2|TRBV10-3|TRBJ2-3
TGTGCCATCAGGCCGGCTAGCGGGGGCACAGATACGCAGTATTTT
CAIRPASGGTDTQYF
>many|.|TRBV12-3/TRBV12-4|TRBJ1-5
TGTGCCAGCAGTAACAGGGTAGCCCAGCATTTT
CASSNRVAQHF
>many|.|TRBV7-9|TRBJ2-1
TGTGCCAGCAGCTTAGGGTGGGAACGTCCCTACAATGAGCAGTTCTTC
CASSLGWERPYNEQFF
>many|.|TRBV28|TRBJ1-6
TGTGCCAGCAGAGTCGGGAATTCACCCCTCCACTTT
CASRVGNSPLHF
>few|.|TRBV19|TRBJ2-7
TGTGCCAGTAGTATCGGGACAAAACCCTACGAGCAGTACTTC
CASSIGTKPYEQYF
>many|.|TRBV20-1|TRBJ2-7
TGCAGTGCTAGTATGAGTGCCGGGGTCGGGGAGCAGTACTTC
CSASMSAGVGEQYF
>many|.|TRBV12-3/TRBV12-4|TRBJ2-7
TGTGCCAGCAGTTTAGCGGACTTTTCCTACGAGCAGTACTTC
CASSLADFSYEQYF
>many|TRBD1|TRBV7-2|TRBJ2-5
TGTGCCAGCAGCTCAAGGACAGGGGGCGCGGGGAAGACCCAGTACTTC
CASSSRTGGAGKTQYF
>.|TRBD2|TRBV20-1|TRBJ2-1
TGCGGTGCTAGAGAGGCTAGCGGGGGGGCCGGGTTCTTC
CGAREASGGAGFF
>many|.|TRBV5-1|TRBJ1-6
TGCGCCAGCAGCCACCTCCTGAATTCACCCCTCCACTTT
CASSHLLNSPLHF
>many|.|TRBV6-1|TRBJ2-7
TGTGCCAGCAGTGAGAGGGAAGGGACCTCCTACGAGCAGTACTTC
CASSEREGTSYEQYF
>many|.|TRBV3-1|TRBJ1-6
TGTGCCAGCAGCCAAGATCGCGGGACAAGGTTTAAGAGTGGCCACTTT
CASSQDRGTRFKSGHF
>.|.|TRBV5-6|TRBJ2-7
TGCGCCAGCAGCAACACAGCTAATGAGCAGTACTTC
CASSNTANEQYF
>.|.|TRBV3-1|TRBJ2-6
TGTGCCAGCAGCCTTCCCGGGGTCTGGGCCAACGTCCTGACTTTC
CASSLPGVWANVLTF
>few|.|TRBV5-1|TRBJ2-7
TGCGCCAGCAGCCGGGGAGGGGGTAGAGACGAGCAGTACTTC
CASSRGGGRDEQYF
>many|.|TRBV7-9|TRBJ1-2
TGTGCCAGCAGCAAAGGACAGAACTCATATGGCTACACCTTC
CASSKGQNSYGYTF
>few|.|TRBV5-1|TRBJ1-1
TGCGCCAGCAACGGCAACACTGAAGCTTTCTTT
CASNGNTEAFF
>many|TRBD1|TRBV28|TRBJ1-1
TGTGCCAGCCAAGGACAGGGAAGGACTGAAGCTTTCTTT
CASQGQGRTEAFF
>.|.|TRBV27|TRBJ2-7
TGTGCCAGCAGCGAAACAGGTTATCGTTTCCACGAGCAGTACTTC
CASSETGYRFHEQYF
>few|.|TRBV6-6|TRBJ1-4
TGTGCCAGCAGTTACTCCAGGATTACTGAAAAACTGTTTTTT
CASSYSRITEKLFF
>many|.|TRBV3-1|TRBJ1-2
TGTGCCAGCAGCCAAGAATCTACGGTTGGCTACACCTTC
CASSQESTVGYTF
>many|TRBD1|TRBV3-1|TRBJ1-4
TGTGCCAGCAGCCAAGCAGGGGGCGCCGGCAATGAAAAACTGTTTTTT
CASSQAGGAGNEKLFF
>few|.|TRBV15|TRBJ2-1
TGTGCCACCAGCAGAGGCACAGGGAGCAATGAGCAGTTCTTC
CATSRGTGSNEQFF
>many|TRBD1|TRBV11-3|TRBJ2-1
TGTGCCAGCAGCCTGACAGGGAACAATGAGCAGTTCTTC
CASSLTGNNEQFF
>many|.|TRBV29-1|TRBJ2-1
TGCAGCGTCCGGGGCAGACAGGGGACTATCAATGAGCAGTTCTTC
CSVRGRQGTINEQFF
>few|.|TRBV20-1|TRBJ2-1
TGCAGTGCTTCACAACGTAGGTCCTACAATGAGCAGTTCTTC
CSASQRRSYNEQFF
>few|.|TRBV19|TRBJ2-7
TGTGCCAGTAGGAGCCCCAAGGGAGGGCAGTACTTC
CASRSPKGGQYF
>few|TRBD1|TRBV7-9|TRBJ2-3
TGTGCCAGCAGCTTAGGGACAGGGGCCTTTAGCGATACGCAGTATTTT
CASSLGTGAFSDTQYF
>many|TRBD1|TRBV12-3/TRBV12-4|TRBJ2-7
TGTGCCAGCAGGGAGGGACAGGGGGCATACGAGCAGTACTTC
CASREGQGAYEQYF
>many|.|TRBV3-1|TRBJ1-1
TGTGCCAGCAGCCACGGGGGGTCTGAAGCTTTCTTT
CASSHGGSEAFF
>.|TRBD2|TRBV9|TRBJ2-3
TGTGCCAGCAGCGTAGAGGCTAGCGGGGGGATTTTCACAGATACGCAGTATTTT
CASSVEASGGIFTDTQYF
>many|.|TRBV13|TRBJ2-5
TGTGCCAGCAGCTACGCAGGGACAGAGACCCAGTACTTC
CASSYAGTETQYF
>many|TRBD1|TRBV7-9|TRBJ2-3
TGTGCCAGCAGCTCCCGGGACAGGGTCACAGATACGCAGTATTTT
CASSSRDRVTDTQYF
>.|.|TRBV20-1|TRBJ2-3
TGCAGTACTACCGGGGGTTACGGCACAGATACGCAGTATTTT
CSTTGGYGTDTQYF